These T cell receptor beta chains were read from a single sample in a study of immune evolution from preneoplasia to lung adenocarcinoma. Assay used: immunoSEQ multiplex PCR; TCRdb lists only in-frame clones, some missing. The sample has some 5,000 clones; 80% are singletons. The specimen was FFPE minimally invasive lung adenocarcinoma tissue. Source of these receptors: a person aged 55-80 years with lung adenocarcinoma. CDR3s leave out the opening cysteine and the closing phenylalanine or tryptophan.

v_call cdr3_aa
TRBV7-9 ASSLGLQGGNTEAF
TRBV5-4 ASSLSGLRNEQY
TRBV6-1 ASSAHRGSYEQY
TRBV2 ASSISSGGSSYEQY
TRBV5-6 ASSLWDHGYT
TRBV18 ASSHSLGENEQF
TRBV9 ASSGAVSGNTIY
TRBV6-1 ASTNPWTSADTQY
TRBV5-1 ASSLTGIHEQY
TRBV2 ASRARGGDNEQF
TRBV30 ASTGRGDEKLF
TRBV11-1 ASSLDDMNTEAF
TRBV6-1 ASSVDRSYEQY
TRBV7-3 ASSLRGSDEAF
TRBV6-1 ASSLTGTNEKLF
TRBV20-1 SARKETQY
TRBV5-4 ASSSPSYEQY
TRBV2 ASSLTWDAF
TRBV29-1 SVVGETGRSGYT
TRBV6-6 ASSYAPGESEQY
TRBV4-3 ASALGSGTGELF
TRBV9 ASSVGDGTEEF
TRBV28 ASSYKGTEAF
TRBV5-1 ASSLNLAKGNEQF
TRBV4-1 ASSQELSAYGYT
TRBV6-5 ASSYQTPYQETQY
TRBV7-3 ASSAGIQGAEAF